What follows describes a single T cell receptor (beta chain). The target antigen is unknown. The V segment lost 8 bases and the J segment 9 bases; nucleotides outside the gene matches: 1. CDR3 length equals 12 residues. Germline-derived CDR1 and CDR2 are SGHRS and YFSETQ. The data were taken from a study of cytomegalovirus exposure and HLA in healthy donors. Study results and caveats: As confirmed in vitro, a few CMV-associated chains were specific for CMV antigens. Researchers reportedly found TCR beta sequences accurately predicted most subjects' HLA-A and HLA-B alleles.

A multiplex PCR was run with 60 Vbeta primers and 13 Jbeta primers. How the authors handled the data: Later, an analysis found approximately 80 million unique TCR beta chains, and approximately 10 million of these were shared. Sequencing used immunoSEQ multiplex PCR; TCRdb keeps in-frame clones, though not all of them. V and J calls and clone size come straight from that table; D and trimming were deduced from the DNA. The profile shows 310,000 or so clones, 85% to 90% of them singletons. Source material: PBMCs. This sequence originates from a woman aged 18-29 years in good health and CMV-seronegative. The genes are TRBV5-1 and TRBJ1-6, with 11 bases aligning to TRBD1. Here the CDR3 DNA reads TGCGCCAGTGGGACAGGGGGTTCACCCCTCCACTTT. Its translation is CASGTGGSPLHF.